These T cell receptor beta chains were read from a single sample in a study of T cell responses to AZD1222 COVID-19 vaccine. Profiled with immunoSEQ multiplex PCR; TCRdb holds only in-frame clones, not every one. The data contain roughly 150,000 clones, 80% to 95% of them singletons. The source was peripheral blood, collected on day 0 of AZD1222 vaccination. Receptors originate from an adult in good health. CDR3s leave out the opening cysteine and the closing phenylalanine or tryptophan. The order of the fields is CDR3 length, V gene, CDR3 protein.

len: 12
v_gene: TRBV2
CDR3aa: ASSEGAYNSPLH

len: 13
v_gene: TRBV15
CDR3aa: ATSRSSDATGELF

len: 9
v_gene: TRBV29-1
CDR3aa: SVEEDTEAF

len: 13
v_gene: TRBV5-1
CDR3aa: ASSLALSTNEKLF

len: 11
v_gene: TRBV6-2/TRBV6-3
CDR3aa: ASSYDREQPQH

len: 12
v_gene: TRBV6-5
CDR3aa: ASSSRLKGDGYT

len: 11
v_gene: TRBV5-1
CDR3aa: ASSPEVTDTQY

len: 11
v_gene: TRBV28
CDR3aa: ASSDPNRDGYT

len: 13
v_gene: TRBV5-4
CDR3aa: VSSSAIRTGDGYT

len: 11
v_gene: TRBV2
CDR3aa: ASSEESLNEQF

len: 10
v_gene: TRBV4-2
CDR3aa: ASSQEEYEQY

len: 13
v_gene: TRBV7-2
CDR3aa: ASSLPGGASYEQY

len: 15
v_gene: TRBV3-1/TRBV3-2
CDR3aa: ASSRTSGGAGTGELF

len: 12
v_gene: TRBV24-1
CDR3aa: ATSGTVSNQPQH

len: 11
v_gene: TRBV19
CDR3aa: ASSMVQVGIQY

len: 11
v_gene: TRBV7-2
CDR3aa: ASSLGPPYEQY

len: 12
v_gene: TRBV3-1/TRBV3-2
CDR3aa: ASSQHDRAYGYT

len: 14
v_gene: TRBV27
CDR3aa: ASSPGTSVWYNEQF

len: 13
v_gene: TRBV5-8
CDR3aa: ASTLGHRGPYEQY

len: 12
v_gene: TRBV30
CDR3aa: AWSPGQGISPLH

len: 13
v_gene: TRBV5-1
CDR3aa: ASSFSRIFTDTQY

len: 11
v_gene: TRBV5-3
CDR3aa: ARSPRGTETQY

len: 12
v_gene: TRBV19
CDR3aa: ASSNRSGVGEQY

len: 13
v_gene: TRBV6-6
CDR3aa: ASSPTGKAKNIQY

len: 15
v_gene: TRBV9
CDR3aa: ASSEHWQRGSGNTIY

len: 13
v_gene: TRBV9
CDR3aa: ASSVDTGRGETQY

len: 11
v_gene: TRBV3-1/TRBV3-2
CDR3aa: ASSSGGVHTQY

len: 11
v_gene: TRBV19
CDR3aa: AAGQFSNQPQH

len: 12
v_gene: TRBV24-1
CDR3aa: ATSDLYRTDGYT

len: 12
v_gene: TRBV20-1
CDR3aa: SASRGSGANVLT

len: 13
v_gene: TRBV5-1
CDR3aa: ASSLEFGGVNEQF

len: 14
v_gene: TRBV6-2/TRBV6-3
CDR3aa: ASSRSGTGLNTEAF

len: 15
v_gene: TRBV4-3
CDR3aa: ASSQDVRDRAQETQY

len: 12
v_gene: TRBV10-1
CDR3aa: ASSPTGTSKAQY

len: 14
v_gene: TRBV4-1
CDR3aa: ASSQDLTGFPYGYT

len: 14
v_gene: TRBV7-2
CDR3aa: ASSPRIPNYTGELF

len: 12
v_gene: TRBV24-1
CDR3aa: ATSAPGGWNEQF

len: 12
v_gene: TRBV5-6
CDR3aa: ASIPGLNTGELF

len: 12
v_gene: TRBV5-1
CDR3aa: ASSLTQVTETQY

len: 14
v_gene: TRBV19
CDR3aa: ASSMLAGGWVYEQY

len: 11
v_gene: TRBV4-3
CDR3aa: ASSQDSDNEQF

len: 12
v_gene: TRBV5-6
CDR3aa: ASCSGRFTGELF

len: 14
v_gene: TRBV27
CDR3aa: ASSLTRGASTDTQY

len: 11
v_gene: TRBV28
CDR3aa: ASSSGSTYEQY

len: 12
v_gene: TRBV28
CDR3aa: ASGPPGVFEKLF

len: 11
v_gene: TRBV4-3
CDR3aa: ASSQDLAPPQH

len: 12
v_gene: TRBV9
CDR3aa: ASSPTGDAYEQY